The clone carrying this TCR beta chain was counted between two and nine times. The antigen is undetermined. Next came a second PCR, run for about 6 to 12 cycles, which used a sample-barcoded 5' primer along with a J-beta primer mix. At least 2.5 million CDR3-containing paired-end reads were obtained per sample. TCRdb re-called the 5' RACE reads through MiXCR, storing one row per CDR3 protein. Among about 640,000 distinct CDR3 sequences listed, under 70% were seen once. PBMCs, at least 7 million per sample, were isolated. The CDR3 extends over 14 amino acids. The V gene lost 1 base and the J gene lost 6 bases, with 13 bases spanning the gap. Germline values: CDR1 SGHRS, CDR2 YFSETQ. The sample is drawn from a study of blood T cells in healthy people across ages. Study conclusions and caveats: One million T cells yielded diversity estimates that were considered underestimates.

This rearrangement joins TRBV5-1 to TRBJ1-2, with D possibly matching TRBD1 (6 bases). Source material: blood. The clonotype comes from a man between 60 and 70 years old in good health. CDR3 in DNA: TGCGCCAGCAGCTTGCCAGGACAGACGGATGGCTACACCTTC. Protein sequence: CASSLPGQTDGYTF.